This T cell receptor (beta chain) was identified during a study of T cells in Graves' hyperthyroidism and ophthalmopathy. This CDR3 comprises 14 residues. In germline, CDR1 is MNHEY, CDR2 SVGEGT. V dropped 6 bases and J dropped 5 bases, with 17 bases sitting between them. Amplified TCR beta CDR3 regions came from RNA transcripts. A first-round RT-PCR of the TCR CDR3 used the HTBI primer set. TCRdb re-called the multiplex PCR reads through MiXCR, storing one row per CDR3 protein. Of 350,000 or so distinct CDR3 sequences in the sample, 18% were seen once. The study excluded patients with uncontrolled infection, other autoimmune disease, pregnancy or lactation. Thyroid ultrasound and orbital computed tomography, with clinical symptoms and serum thyroxine and TRAb, informed diagnoses.

The rearrangement uses TRBV6-2 or TRBV6-3 and TRBJ2-7; a weak D match, TRBD1 (6 bases). Material: blood. The clonotype was recovered from a woman aged 40 to 50 with Graves' ophthalmopathy. CDR3 DNA sequence: TGTGCCAGCAGCACGGGACATCCAGGCGACGAGCAGTACTTC. Its protein is CASSTGHPGDEQYF.